The clone carrying this T cell receptor beta chain was observed a single time. The entry originates in a study of Graves' ophthalmopathy and Graves' hyperthyroidism. Amplification of the TCR beta CDR3 regions used RNA transcripts (as template). First-round RT-PCR with HTBI primers preceded a second-round multiplex PCR. MiXCR, applied by TCRdb to the multiplex PCR reads, yields one record per CDR3 protein. The profile covers approximately 1.2 million distinct CDR3 sequences, with 35% to 40% appearing a single time and around 10% taken by the ten largest. Trimming stripped 7 bases from V and 0 bases from J, with 9 bases between. The CDR3 is 13 amino acids. Per germline, CDR1 MNHEY and CDR2 SMNVEV (reference sequence).

What was sequenced was peripheral blood or thyroid tissue (not recorded which). The J gene is TRBJ1-1, the V gene TRBV27; unclear D gene. The sequence was obtained from an adult man with Graves' hyperthyroidism. DNA for the CDR3: TGTGCCAGCATCGGACGGTTGAACACTGAAGCTTTCTTT. It yields the protein CASIGRLNTEAFF.